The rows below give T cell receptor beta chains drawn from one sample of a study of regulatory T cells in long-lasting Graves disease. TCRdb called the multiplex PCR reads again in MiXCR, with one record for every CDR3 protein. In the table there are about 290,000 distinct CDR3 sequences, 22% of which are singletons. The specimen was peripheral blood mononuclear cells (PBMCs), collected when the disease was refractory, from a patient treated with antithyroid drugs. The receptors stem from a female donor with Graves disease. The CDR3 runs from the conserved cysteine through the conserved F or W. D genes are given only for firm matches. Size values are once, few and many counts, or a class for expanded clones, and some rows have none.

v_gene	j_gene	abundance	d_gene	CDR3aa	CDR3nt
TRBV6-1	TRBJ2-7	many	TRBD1	CASSEATGTGYEQYF	TGTGCCAGCAGTGAAGCGACCGGGACAGGGTACGAGCAGTACTTC
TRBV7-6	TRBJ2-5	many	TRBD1	CASSLMSSETGVSQYF	TGTGCCAGCAGCTTAATGTCAAGCGAGACAGGGGTTTCCCAGTACTTC
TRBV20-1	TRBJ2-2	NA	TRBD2	CSASPFTSGANTGELFF	TGCAGTGCTAGCCCTTTCACTAGCGGCGCGAACACCGGGGAGCTGTTTTTT
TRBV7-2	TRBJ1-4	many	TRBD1	CASSLEGQTNEKLFF	TGTGCCAGCAGCTTAGAGGGACAGACTAATGAAAAACTGTTTTTT
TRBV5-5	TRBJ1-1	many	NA	CASYFRVGTEAFF	TGTGCCAGCTACTTCAGGGTTGGCACTGAAGCTTTCTTT
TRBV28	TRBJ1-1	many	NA	CASSLSTGSEAFF	TGTGCCAGCAGTTTATCTACAGGCTCTGAAGCTTTCTTT
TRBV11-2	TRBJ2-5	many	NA	CASSLGWGKRTQYF	TGTGCCAGCAGCTTAGGCTGGGGGAAGAGGACCCAGTACTTC
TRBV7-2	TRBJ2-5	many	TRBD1	CASSFDRGQQETQYF	TGTGCCAGCAGCTTTGACAGGGGTCAACAAGAGACCCAGTACTTC
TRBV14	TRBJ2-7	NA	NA	CASSPRMPTYEQYF	TGTGCCAGCAGCCCAAGGATGCCTACCTACGAGCAGTACTTC
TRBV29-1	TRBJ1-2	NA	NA	CSVEEQGPDGYTF	TGCAGCGTTGAAGAACAGGGTCCCGATGGCTACACCTTC
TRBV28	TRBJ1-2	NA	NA	CAGSSANYGYTF	TGTGCCGGCAGTTCCGCTAACTATGGCTACACCTTC
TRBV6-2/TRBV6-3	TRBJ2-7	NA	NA	CASSLSASSYEQYF	TGTGCCAGCAGTTTGTCGGCGAGCTCCTACGAGCAGTACTTC